This entry lists 23 T cell receptor beta chains sequenced from one sample in a study of blood T cell repertoires in COVID-19 (dated by TCRdb to the early 2020s). Libraries were prepared through the immunoSEQ multiplex PCR assay. Entries here come from immuneACCESS through TCRdb and include only in-frame sequences with V and J called. Some clones fail to appear in such tables; in the studies checked, an unresolved V gene covers under half of the shortfall, and the cause of the remainder is unknown. The sample table holds some 110,000 clones, of which around 90% were seen once. Approximately 7.7% of the sample belongs to the ten largest clones. Sequenced material: peripheral blood. Every receptor here comes from a human donor in a cohort sampled during active COVID-19.

This clone was seen only a few times. This chain joins TRBV19 and TRBJ2-3, with TRBD2 matching 9 bases. Per germline, CDR1 LNHDA and CDR2 SQIVND (reference sequence). The CDR3 covers 17 residues. J gave up 5 bases and V 5 bases, and 14 bases lay outside the gene matches. Here the CDR3 reads CASSFLGGGRAGDTQYF. The CDR3 DNA follows: TGTGCCAGTAGTTTTCTCGGTGGCGGGAGGGCCGGAGATACGCAGTATTTT.

The chain links TRBV9 to TRBJ1-2; 9 positions match TRBD1. CDR3 length equals 16 residues. CDR1 is SGDLS and CDR2 is YYNGEE in the germline V gene. After removal of 0 bases from V and 5 bases from J, the junction contained 8 bases not matched to a gene. This CDR3 is CASSVAPRDRVYGYTF. As DNA, the CDR3 is TGTGCCAGCAGCGTAGCCCCCCGGGACAGGGTGTATGGCTACACCTTC.

J is TRBJ1-4 and V is TRBV11-2, with 7 bases that match TRBD1. Looked up from germline, CDR1 is SGHAT and CDR2 is FQNNGV. The length of the CDR3 is 15 residues. The V and J ends lost 1 base and 8 bases, in that order; junction bases with no gene match: 7. The CDR3 spells CASSLVQGGWEKLFF. The DNA of the CDR3 is TGTGCCAGCAGCTTAGTGCAGGGGGGATGGGAAAAACTGTTTTTT. The variable domain in full, completed from reference TRBV11-2 and TRBJ1-4, reads EAGVAQSPRYKIIEKRQSVAFWCNPISGHATLYWYQQILGQGPKLLIQFQNNGVVDDSQLPKDRFSAERLKGVDSTLKIQPAKLEDSAVYLCASSLVQGGWEKLFFGSGTQLSVL.

The chain is built from TRBV3-1 (or the pseudogene TRBV3-2) and TRBJ1-5; D might be TRBD1 (6 bases). This CDR3 has 15 amino acids. Trimming stripped 5 bases from V and 2 bases from J, with 13 bases between. CDR1 and CDR2 (germline): LGHDT, YNNKEL (reference sequence). CDR3 region: CASSSTGQGNQPQHF. The DNA of the CDR3 is TGTGCCAGCAGCAGTACAGGGCAGGGCAATCAGCCCCAGCATTTT.

This chain uses TRBV3-1 (or the pseudogene TRBV3-2) with TRBJ2-5; 7 bases align to TRBD1. The length of the CDR3 is 13 residues. Germline CDR1 is LGHDT and CDR2 is YNNKEL (reference sequence). V gave up 1 base and J gave up 10 bases; unmatched junction bases: 6. The CDR3 loop is CASSQVGPGGQYF. The CDR3 DNA reads as TGTGCCAGCAGCCAAGTGGGTCCAGGGGGCCAGTACTTC.

In this sample, this clone turned up a few times. V gene TRBV18 combines with J gene TRBJ1-1, with 8 bases matching TRBD1. The CDR3 runs 17 residues. Germline V gene data show CDR1 as KGHSH and CDR2 as LQKENI. V trimming: 2 bases; J trimming: 4 bases; junction bases outside the gene matches: 12. The CDR3 DNA sequence: TGTGCCAGCTCACCATCGACAGGGGCGCGGCGGCCCACTGAAGCTTTCTTT. Translated: CASSPSTGARRPTEAFF.

The V gene is TRBV6-4, the J gene TRBJ2-3; weak D call: TRBD2 (6 bases). V lost 6 bases to trimming and J lost 4 bases, with 11 bases between them. Germline CDR1 MRHNA, CDR2 SNTAGT. The CDR3 runs to 13 residues. The CDR3 region is CASSRESADTQYF. DNA of the CDR3: TGTGCCAGCAGCCGGGAGAGCGCAGATACGCAGTATTTT.

V and J are TRBV5-6 and TRBJ2-5, with 7 bases fitting TRBD2. The length of the CDR3 is 14 residues. J gave up 11 bases and V 0 bases, and 10 bases lay outside the gene matches. Germline V lookup: CDR1 SGHDT, CDR2 YYEEEE. CDR3 nucleotide sequence: TGTGCCAGCAGCTTGGAATACGGGGAGGGTCGTCAGTACTTC. Its protein is CASSLEYGEGRQYF. The full variable domain, with the rest looked up from reference TRBV5-6 and TRBJ2-5, is DAGVTQSPTHLIKTRGQQVTLRCSPKSGHDTVSWYQQALGQGPQFIFQYYEEEERQRGNFPDRFSGHQFPNYSSELNVNALLLGDSALYLCASSLEYGEGRQYFGPGTRLLVL.

The chain employs TRBV27 and TRBJ1-6; 7 bases agree with TRBD1. The CDR3 has 18 residues. Trimming cost V 5 bases and J 8 bases; bases outside gene matches: 18. Germline assignment: CDR1 MNHEY and CDR2 SMNVEV (reference sequence). The CDR3 bases are TGTGCCAGCAGTAACGTTCCCCCTAGACAGGGCGAGGATTCACCCCTCCACTTT. Amino acid sequence: CASSNVPPRQGEDSPLHF.

This clone was seen ten or more times. This chain links TRBV10-2 with TRBJ1-1; possibly TRBD1 for D (5 bases). The CDR3 has 12 amino acids. V dropped 6 bases and J dropped 4 bases, with 9 bases sitting between them. The germline gives CDR1 WSHSY, CDR2 SAAADI. CDR3 sequence reads: CASRSGITEAFF. CDR3 in DNA: TGCGCCAGCAGATCAGGGATCACTGAAGCTTTCTTT.

The rearrangement uses TRBV7-9 and TRBJ2-1; 10 bases map to TRBD2. V gave up 6 bases and J gave up 4 bases; unmatched junction bases: 9. Per the germline V gene, CDR1 is SEHNR and CDR2 is FQNEAQ (reference sequence). This CDR3 is 16 amino acids long. CDR3 coding DNA: TGTGCCAGCAGTTCGACCGGGACTAGCGAGTACAATGAGCAGTTCTTC. It translates to CASSSTGTSEYNEQFF.

The V call is TRBV5-1, the J call TRBJ1-5; the match to TRBD1 covers 7 bases. The germline gives CDR1 SGHRS, CDR2 YFSETQ. The CDR3 is 15 residues long. The ends lost 2 bases at V and 4 bases at J; junction bases unmatched: 6. CDR3 coding DNA: TGCGCCAGCAGCTTAACAGGGGCCCCTAATCAGCCCCAGCATTTT. Its translation: CASSLTGAPNQPQHF.

This clone came up a few times. The rearrangement uses TRBV21-1 and TRBJ2-2; the table assigns TRBD1, which was not confirmed against the DNA. TRBV21-1 represents a pseudogene. CDR3 length: 15 residues. The CDR3: CASSDRDRVAGELFF. DNA for the CDR3: TGTGCCAGCAGCGACCGGGACAGGGTCGCCGGGGAGCTGTTTTTT.

The chain has TRBV7-8 and TRBJ1-5; perhaps TRBD1 as D (5 bases). V was cut by 1 base and J by 6 bases, with 16 bases left in between. Germline lookup yields CDR1 SGHVS and CDR2 FQNEAQ. The CDR3 is 16 residues long. CDR3 protein: CASSLEPPRRGQPQHF. In nucleotides, the CDR3 is TGTGCCAGCAGCTTAGAACCCCCCAGGAGGGGTCAGCCCCAGCATTTT.

Here the CDR3 reads CASSLTTGRDTQYF. In DNA form, the CDR3 reads TGTGCCAGCAGTCTAACGACAGGGCGGGATACGCAGTATTTT. The V call is TRBV27, the J call TRBJ2-3, with TRBD1 matching 7 bases. Germline assignment: CDR1 MNHEY and CDR2 SMNVEV (reference sequence). The CDR3 runs to 14 residues. V trimming: 5 bases; J trimming: 6 bases; junction bases outside the gene matches: 8.

The count of this clone is one. This chain connects TRBV7-9 to TRBJ2-7; 8 bases align to TRBD1. Germline trimming cut 5 bases from V and 0 bases from J; bases unmatched to any gene: 15. The CDR3 covers 18 residues. Germline CDR1 and CDR2: SEHNR and FQNEAQ (reference sequence). The CDR3 sequence: CASSDGQGYWVSSYEQYF. CDR3 sequence (DNA): TGTGCCAGCAGCGACGGACAGGGTTATTGGGTGAGCTCCTACGAGCAGTACTTC.

V and J are TRBV28 and TRBJ1-5, with 9 bases that match TRBD1. V lost 1 base and J lost 5; bases outside the gene matches: 6. The CDR3 is made up of 16 amino acids. In germline, CDR1 is MDHEN, CDR2 SYDVKM. The CDR3 sequence is CASSLLIGQGYQPQHF. The DNA for the CDR3 is TGTGCCAGCAGTTTATTAATAGGACAGGGGTATCAGCCCCAGCATTTT. The whole variable domain, remainder taken from reference TRBV28 and TRBJ1-5, is DVKVTQSSRYLVKRTGEKVFLECVQDMDHENMFWYRQDPGLGLRLIYFSYDVKMKEKGDIPEGYSVSREKKERFSLILESASTNQTSMYLCASSLLIGQGYQPQHFGDGTRLSIL.

The chain joins TRBV20-1 to TRBJ2-5; D is ambiguous. This CDR3 contains 11 residues. The V end was cut by 7 bases, the J end by 2 bases, with 8 bases between. Germline CDR1 DFQATT, CDR2 SNEGSKA (reference sequence). The CDR3: CSGQQQETQYF. DNA of the CDR3: TGCAGTGGCCAACAGCAAGAGACCCAGTACTTC.

The rearrangement uses TRBV19 and TRBJ1-1; no reliable D call. The CDR3 length is 13 residues. The V gene lost 5 bases and the J gene lost 5 bases, with 12 bases spanning the gap. CDR1 and CDR2 (germline): LNHDA, SQIVND (reference sequence). CDR3 DNA sequence: TGTGCCAGTAGTGCCCTCGCGTGGACTGAAGCTTTCTTT. It translates to CASSALAWTEAFF.

A single count supports this clone. The chain joins TRBV9 to TRBJ2-5, with D possibly matching TRBD2 (6 bases). Germline loops: CDR1 SGDLS, CDR2 YYNGEE. Trimming took 4 bases from V and 7 from J, leaving 17 bases between them. The CDR3 length is 14 residues. DNA of the CDR3: TGTGCCAGCAGCCCCCAGACGGGGGTGGGGACCCAGTACTTC. Translated: CASSPQTGVGTQYF. Full variable domain (missing parts from reference TRBV9 and TRBJ2-5): DSGVTQTPKHLITATGQRVTLRCSPRSGDLSVYWYQQSLDQGLQFLIQYYNGEERAKGNILERFSAQQFPDLHSELNLSSLELGDSALYFCASSPQTGVGTQYFGPGTRLLVL.

This chain uses TRBV24-1 with TRBJ2-7; D gene unclear. V lost 6 bases, J lost 6 bases, and 14 bases lay in between. CDR1 and CDR2 from the germline V gene are KGHDR and SFDVKD. The CDR3 has 13 amino acids. In nucleotides, the CDR3 is TGTGCCACCAGTTCCGGCTTTGGGCTCGAGCAGTACTTC. This gives the protein CATSSGFGLEQYF.

The rearrangement joins TRBV7-9 to TRBJ2-6; perhaps TRBD2 as D (6 bases). The V end was cut by 3 bases, the J end by 3 bases, with 9 bases between. The germline V gene has CDR1 SEHNR and CDR2 FQNEAQ (reference sequence). The CDR3 is made up of 15 amino acids. Written as DNA, the CDR3 is TGTGCCAGCAGCTTTCAGGGAGGTGGGGCCAACGTCCTGACTTTC. Translated: CASSFQGGGANVLTF.

The CDR3 nucleotides read TGTGCCAGCAGTCTCCGGGACAGGGACGACATTCAGTACTTC. Translation: CASSLRDRDDIQYF. This chain connects TRBV9 to TRBJ2-4; 9 nucleotides line up with TRBD1. The CDR3 length is 14 residues. V shed 5 bases and J 8 bases; nucleotides not matched to a gene: 8. CDR1 and CDR2 from the germline V gene are SGDLS and YYNGEE.